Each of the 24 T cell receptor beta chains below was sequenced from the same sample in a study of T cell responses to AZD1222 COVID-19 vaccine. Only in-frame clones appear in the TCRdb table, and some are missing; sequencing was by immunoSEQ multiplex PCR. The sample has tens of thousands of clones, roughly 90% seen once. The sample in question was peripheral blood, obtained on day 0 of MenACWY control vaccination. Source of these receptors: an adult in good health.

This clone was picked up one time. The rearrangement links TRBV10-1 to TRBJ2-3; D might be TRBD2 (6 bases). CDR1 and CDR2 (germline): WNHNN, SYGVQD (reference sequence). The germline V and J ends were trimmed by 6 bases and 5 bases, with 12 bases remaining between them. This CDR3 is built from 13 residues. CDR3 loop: CASRGSGGDTQYF. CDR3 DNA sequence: TGCGCCAGCAGGGGGTCCGGGGGAGATACGCAGTATTTT.

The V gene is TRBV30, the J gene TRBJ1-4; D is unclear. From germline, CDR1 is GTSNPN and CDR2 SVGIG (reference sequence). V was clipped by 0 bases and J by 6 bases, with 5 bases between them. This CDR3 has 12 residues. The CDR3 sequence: CAWSVVYEKLFF. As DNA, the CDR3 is TGTGCCTGGAGTGTCGTGTATGAAAAACTGTTTTTT. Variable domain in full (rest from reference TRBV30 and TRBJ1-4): SQTIHQWPATLVQPVGSPLSLECTVEGTSNPNLYWYRQAAGRGLQLLFYSVGIGQISSEVPQNLSASRPQDRQFILSSKKLLLSDSGFYLCAWSVVYEKLFFGSGTQLSVL.

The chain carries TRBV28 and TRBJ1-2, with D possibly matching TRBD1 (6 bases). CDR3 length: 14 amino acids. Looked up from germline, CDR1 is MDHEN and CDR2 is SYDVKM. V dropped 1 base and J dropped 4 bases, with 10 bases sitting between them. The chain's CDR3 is CASSLSTGTYGYTF. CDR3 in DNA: TGTGCCAGCAGTTTATCCACAGGGACCTATGGCTACACCTTC.

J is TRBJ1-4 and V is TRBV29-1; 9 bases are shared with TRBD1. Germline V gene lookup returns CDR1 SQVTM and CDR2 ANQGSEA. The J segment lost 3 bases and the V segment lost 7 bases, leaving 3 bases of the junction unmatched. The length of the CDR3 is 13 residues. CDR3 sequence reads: CSAGQGSNEKLFF. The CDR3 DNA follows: TGCAGCGCCGGACAGGGGTCTAATGAAAAACTGTTTTTT. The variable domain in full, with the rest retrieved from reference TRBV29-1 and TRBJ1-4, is SAVISQKPSRDICQRGTSLTIQCQVDSQVTMMFWYRQQPGQSLTLIATANQGSEATYESGFVIDKFPISRPNLTFSTLTVSNMSPEDSSIYLCSAGQGSNEKLFFGSGTQLSVL.

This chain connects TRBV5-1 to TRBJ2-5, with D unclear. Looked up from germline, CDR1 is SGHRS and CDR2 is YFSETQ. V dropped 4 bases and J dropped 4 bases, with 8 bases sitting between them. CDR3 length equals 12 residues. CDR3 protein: CASSATAETQYF. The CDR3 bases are TGCGCCAGCAGCGCCACAGCAGAGACCCAGTACTTC.

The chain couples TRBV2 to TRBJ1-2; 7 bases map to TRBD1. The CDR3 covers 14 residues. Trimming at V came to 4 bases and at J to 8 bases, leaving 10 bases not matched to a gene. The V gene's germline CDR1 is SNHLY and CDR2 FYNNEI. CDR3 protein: CASSGNRQGGGYTF. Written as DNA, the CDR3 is TGTGCCAGCAGTGGTAACCGACAGGGTGGAGGCTACACCTTC.

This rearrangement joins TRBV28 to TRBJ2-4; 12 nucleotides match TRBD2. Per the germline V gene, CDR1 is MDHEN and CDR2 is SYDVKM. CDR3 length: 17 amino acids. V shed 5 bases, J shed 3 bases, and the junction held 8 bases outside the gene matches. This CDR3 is CASSPRTSGTYKNIQYF. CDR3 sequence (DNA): TGTGCCAGCAGTCCGCGGACTAGCGGGACGTACAAAAACATTCAGTACTTC.

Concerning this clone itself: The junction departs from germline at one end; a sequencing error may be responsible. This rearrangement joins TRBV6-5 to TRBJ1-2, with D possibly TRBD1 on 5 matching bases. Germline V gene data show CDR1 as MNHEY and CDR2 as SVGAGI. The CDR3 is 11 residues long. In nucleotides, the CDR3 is TGTGCCAGCAGTTACTCGGGGGAGACGCTATTC. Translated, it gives CASSYSGETLF.

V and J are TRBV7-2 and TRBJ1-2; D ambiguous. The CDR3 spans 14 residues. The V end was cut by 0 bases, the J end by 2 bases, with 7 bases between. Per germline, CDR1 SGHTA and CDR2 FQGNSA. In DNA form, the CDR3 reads TGTGCCAGCAGCTTAGCGGAGATCAACTATGGCTACACCTTC. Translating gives CASSLAEINYGYTF.

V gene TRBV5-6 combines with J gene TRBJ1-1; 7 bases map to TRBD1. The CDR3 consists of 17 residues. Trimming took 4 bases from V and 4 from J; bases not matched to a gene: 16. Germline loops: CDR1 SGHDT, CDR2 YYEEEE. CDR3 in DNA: TGTGCCAGCAGCACATATACAGGGGCTTTCGGGGGCACTGAAGCTTTCTTT. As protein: CASSTYTGAFGGTEAFF.

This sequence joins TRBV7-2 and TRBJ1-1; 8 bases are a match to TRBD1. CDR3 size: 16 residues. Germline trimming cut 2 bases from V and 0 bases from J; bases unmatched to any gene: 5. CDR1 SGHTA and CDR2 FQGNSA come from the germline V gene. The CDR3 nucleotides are TGTGCCAGCAGCTTACAGGGGGCTACGCTGAACACTGAAGCTTTCTTT. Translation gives CASSLQGATLNTEAFF.

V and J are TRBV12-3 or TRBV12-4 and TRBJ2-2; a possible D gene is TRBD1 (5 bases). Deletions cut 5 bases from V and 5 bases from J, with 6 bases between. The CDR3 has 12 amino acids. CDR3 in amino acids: CASSQGTGELFF. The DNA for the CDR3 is TGTGCCAGCAGTCAGGGTACCGGGGAGCTGTTTTTT.

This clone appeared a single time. This chain's CDR3 is CASSRTGGGYGYTF. CDR3 sequence (DNA): TGTGCCAGCAGTAGGACAGGGGGGGGATATGGCTACACCTTC. The rearrangement uses TRBV28 and TRBJ1-2, with 10 bases identical to TRBD1. V lost 5 bases and J lost 5; bases outside the gene matches: 5. The CDR3 covers 14 residues. Germline V gives CDR1 MDHEN, CDR2 SYDVKM.

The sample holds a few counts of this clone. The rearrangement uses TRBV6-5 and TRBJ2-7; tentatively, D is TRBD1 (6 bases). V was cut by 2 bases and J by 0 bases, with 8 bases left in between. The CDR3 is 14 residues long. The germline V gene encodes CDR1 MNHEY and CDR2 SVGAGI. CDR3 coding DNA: TGTGCCAGCAGTTACCAGGGGTACTCCTACGAGCAGTACTTC. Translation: CASSYQGYSYEQYF.

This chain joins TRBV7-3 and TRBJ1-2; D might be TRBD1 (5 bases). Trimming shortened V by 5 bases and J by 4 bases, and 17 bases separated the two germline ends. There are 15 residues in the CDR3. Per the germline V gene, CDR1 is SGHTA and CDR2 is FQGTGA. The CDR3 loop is CASSPLEGPTYGYTF. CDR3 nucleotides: TGTGCCAGCAGCCCCCTGGAGGGACCTACCTATGGCTACACCTTC.

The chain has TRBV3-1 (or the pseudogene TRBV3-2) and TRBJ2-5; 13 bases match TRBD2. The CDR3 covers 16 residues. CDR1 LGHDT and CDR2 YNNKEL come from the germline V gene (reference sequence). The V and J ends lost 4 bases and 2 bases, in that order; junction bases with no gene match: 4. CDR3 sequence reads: CASSRGLAGDQETQYF. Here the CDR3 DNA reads TGTGCCAGCAGCCGTGGACTAGCGGGGGATCAAGAGACCCAGTACTTC.

CDR3 bases: TGTGCCAGCAGTTACGGGCGGGGTTACGAGCAGTACTTC. It is translated as CASSYGRGYEQYF. The chain recombines TRBV6-5 with TRBJ2-7; maybe TRBD2 (6 bases). Germline CDR1 reads MNHEY; CDR2 reads SVGAGI. The CDR3 has 13 residues. V was shortened by 2 bases and J by 4 bases, with 9 bases between the two germline ends.

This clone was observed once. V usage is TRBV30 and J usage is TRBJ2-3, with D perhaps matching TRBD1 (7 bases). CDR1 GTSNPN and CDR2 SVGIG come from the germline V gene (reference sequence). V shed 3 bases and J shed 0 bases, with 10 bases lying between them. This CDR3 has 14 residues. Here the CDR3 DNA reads TGTGCCTGGAGGACAGGGACTAGCACAGATACGCAGTATTTT. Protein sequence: CAWRTGTSTDTQYF.

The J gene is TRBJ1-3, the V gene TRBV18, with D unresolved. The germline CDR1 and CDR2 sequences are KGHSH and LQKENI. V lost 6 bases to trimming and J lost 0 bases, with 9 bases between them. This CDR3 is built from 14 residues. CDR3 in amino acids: CASSPASSGNTIYF. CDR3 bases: TGTGCCAGCTCCCCCGCGAGCTCTGGAAACACCATATATTTT. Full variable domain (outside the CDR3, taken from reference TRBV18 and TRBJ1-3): NAGVMQNPRHLVRRRGQEARLRCSPMKGHSHVYWYRQLPEEGLKFMVYLQKENIIDESGMPKERFSAEFPKEGPSILRIQQVVRGDSAAYFCASSPASSGNTIYFGEGSWLTVV.

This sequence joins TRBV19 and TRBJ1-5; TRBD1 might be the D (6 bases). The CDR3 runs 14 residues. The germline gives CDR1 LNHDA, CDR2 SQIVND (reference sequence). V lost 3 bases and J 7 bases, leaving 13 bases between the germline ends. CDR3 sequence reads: CASSILGGGQPQHF. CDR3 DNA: TGTGCCAGTAGTATCCTGGGGGGCGGGCAGCCCCAGCATTTT.

The CDR3 bases are TGCGCCAGCAGCTTAGGCCAAGGGGTGTACAATGAGCAGTTCTTC. This codes for CASSLGQGVYNEQFF. The V and J genes are TRBV4-1 and TRBJ2-1; tentatively, D is TRBD1 (5 bases). CDR1 is MGHRA and CDR2 is YSYEKL in the germline V gene. V was cut by 5 bases and J by 4 bases, with 15 bases left in between. The length of the CDR3 is 15 residues.

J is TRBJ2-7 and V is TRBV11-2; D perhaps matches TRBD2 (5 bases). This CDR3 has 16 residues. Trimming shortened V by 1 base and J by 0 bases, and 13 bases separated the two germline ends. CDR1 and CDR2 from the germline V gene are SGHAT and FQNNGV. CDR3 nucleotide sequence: TGTGCCAGCAGCTTAGTAGGAGGAAGGAGCTCCTACGAGCAGTACTTC. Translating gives CASSLVGGRSSYEQYF.

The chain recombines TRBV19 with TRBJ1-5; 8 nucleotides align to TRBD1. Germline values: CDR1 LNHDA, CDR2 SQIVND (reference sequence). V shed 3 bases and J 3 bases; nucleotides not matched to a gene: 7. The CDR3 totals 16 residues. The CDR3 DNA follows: TGTGCCAGTAGTATCTTTGGACAGGGCAACAATCAGCCCCAGCATTTT. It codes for CASSIFGQGNNQPQHF.

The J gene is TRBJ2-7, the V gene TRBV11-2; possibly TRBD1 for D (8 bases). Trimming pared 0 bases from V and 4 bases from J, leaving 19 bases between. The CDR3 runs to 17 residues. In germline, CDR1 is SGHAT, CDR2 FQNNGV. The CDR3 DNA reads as TGTGCCAGCAGCTTAGAAGGGAGGGGGACAGGACTATACGAGCAGTACTTC. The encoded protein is CASSLEGRGTGLYEQYF.